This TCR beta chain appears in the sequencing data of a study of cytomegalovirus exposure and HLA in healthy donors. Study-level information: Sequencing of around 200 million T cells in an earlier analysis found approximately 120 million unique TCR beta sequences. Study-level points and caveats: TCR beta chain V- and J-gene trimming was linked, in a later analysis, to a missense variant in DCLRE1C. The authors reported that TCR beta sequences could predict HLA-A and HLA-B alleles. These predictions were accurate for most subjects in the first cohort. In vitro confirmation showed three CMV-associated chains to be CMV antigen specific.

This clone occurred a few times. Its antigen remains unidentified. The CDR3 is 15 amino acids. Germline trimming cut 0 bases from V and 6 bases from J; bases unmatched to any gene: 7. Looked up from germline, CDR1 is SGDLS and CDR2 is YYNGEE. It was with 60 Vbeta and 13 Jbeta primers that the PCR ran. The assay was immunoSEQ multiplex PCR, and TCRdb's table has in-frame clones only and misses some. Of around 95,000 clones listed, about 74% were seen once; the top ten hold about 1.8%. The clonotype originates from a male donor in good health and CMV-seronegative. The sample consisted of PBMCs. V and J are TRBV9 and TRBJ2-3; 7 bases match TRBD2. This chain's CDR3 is CASSVGGGFGDTQYF. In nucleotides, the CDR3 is TGTGCCAGCAGCGTAGGGGGGGGGTTTGGGGATACGCAGTATTTT.